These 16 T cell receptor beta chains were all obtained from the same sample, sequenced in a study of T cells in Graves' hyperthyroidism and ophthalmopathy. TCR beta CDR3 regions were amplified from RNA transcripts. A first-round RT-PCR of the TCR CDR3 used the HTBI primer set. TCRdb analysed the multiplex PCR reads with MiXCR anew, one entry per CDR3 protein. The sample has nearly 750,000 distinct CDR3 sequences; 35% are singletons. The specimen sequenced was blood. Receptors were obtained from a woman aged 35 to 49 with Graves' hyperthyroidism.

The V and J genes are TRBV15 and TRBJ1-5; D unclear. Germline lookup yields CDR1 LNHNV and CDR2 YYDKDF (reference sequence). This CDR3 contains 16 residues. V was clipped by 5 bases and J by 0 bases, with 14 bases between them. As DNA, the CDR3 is TGTGCCACCAGCTCGGAGTACAGTTATAGCAATCAGCCCCAGCATTTT. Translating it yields CATSSEYSYSNQPQHF.

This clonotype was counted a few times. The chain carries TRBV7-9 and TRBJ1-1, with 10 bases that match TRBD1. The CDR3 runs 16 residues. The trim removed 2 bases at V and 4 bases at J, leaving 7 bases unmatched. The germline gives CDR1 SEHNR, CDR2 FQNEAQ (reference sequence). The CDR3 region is CASSLSGTGVSTEAFF. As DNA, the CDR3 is TGTGCCAGCAGCTTATCCGGGACAGGGGTTAGCACTGAAGCTTTCTTT.

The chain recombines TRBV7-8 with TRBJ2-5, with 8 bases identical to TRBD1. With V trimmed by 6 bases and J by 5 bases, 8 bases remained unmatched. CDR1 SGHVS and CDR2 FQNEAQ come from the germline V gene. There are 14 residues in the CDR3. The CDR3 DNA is TGTGCCAGCAGTCCCGAGGACAGGGTGGAGACCCAGTACTTC. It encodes CASSPEDRVETQYF.

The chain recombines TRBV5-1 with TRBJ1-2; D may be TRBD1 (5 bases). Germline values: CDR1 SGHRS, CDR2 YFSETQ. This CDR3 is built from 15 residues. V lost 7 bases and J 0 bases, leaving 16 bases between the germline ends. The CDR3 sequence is CASREGLGSNYGYTF. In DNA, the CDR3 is TGCGCCAGCCGCGAGGGGCTGGGGTCTAACTATGGCTACACCTTC. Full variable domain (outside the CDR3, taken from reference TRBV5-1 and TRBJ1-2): KAGVTQTPRYLIKTRGQQVTLSCSPISGHRSVSWYQQTPGQGLQFLFEYFSETQRNKGNFPGRFSGRQFSNSRSEMNVSTLELGDSALYLCASREGLGSNYGYTFGSGTRLTVV.

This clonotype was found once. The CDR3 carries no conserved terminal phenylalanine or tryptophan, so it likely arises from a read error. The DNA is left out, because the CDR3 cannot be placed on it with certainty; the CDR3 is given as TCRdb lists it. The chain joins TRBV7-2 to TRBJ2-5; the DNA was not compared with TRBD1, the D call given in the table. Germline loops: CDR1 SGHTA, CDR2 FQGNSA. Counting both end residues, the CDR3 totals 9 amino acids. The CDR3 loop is CASSRPRTD.

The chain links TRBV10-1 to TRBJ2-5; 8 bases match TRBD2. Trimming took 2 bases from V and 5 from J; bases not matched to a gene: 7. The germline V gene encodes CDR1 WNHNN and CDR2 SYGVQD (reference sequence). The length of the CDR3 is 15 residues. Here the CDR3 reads CASSEAGGPRETQYF. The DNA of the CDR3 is TGCGCCAGCAGTGAGGCGGGGGGTCCTCGGGAGACCCAGTACTTC.

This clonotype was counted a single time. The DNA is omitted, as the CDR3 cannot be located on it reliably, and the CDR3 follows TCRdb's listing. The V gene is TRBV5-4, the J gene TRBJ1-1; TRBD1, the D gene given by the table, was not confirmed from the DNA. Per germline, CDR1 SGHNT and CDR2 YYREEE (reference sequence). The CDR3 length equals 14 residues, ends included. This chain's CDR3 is CASSVGQGTTEALF.

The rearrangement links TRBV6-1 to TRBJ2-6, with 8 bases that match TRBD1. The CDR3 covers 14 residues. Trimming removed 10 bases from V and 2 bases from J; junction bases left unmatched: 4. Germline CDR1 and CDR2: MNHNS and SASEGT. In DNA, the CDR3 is TGTGCCACGCAGGGGGCCGCTGGGGCCAACGTCCTGACTTTC. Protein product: CATQGAAGANVLTF.

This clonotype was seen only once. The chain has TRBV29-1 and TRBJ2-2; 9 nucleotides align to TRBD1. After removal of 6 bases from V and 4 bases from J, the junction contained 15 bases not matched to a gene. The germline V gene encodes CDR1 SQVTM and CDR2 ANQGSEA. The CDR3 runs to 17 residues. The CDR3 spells CSVGRAPVTGGTGELFF. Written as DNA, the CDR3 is TGCAGCGTGGGGCGGGCCCCGGTGACAGGGGGCACCGGGGAGCTGTTTTTT.

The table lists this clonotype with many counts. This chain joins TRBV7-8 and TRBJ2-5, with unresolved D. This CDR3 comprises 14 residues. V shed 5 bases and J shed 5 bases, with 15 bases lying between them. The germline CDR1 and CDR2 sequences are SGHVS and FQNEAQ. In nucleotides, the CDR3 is TGTGCCAGCAGCCCGACGGGTGGGAAGGAGACCCAGTACTTC. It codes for CASSPTGGKETQYF. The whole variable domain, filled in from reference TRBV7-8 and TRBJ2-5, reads GAGVSQSPRYKVAKRGQDVALRCDPISGHVSLFWYQQALGQGPEFLTYFQNEAQLDKSGLPSDRFFAERPEGSVSTLKIQRTQQEDSAVYLCASSPTGGKETQYFGPGTRLLVL.

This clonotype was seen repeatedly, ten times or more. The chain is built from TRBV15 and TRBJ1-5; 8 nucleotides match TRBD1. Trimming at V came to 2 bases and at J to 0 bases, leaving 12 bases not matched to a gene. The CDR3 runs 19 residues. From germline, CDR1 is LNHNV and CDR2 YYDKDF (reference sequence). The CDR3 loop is CATSRPDRVAPYSNQPQHF. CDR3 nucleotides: TGTGCCACCAGCAGACCGGACAGGGTGGCCCCTTATAGCAATCAGCCCCAGCATTTT.

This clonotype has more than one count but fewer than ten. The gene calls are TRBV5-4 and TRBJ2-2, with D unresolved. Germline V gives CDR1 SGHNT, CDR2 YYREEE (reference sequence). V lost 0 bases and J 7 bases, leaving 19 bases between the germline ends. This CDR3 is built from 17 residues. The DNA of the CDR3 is TGTGCCAGCAGCTTGGGTCTCGTGGCTACCTTCGGCGGGGAGCTGTTTTTT. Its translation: CASSLGLVATFGGELFF.

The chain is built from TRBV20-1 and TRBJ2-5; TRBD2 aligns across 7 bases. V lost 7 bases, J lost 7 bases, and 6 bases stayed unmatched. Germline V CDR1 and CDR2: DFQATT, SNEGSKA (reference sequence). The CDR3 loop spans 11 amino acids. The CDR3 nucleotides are TGCAGTGGGGGGGGGGATGGGACCCAGTACTTC. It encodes CSGGGDGTQYF.

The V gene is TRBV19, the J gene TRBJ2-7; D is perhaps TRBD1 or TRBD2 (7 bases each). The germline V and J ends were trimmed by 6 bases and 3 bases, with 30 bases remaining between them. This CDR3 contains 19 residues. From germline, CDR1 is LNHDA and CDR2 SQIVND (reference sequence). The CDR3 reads CASSFPYSGDSGKIYEQYF. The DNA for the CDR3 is TGTGCCAGTAGCTTCCCTTACAGCGGGGACAGCGGGAAAATCTACGAGCAGTACTTC.

The CDR3 is CATSDSRDRGGETQYF. CDR3 bases: TGTGCCACCAGTGATTCTCGAGACAGGGGCGGAGAGACCCAGTACTTC. The rearrangement links TRBV24-1 to TRBJ2-5; 8 nucleotides line up with TRBD1. This CDR3 contains 16 residues. Germline CDR1 is KGHDR and CDR2 is SFDVKD. V was pared by 2 bases and J by 4 bases, with 8 bases of the junction left unmatched.

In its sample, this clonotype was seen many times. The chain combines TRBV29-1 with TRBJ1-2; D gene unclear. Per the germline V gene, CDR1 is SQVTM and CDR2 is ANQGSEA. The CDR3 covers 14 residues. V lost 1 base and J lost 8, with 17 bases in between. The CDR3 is CSVEVYPLSWGYTF. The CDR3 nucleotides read TGCAGCGTTGAAGTTTACCCCTTATCTTGGGGCTACACCTTC.